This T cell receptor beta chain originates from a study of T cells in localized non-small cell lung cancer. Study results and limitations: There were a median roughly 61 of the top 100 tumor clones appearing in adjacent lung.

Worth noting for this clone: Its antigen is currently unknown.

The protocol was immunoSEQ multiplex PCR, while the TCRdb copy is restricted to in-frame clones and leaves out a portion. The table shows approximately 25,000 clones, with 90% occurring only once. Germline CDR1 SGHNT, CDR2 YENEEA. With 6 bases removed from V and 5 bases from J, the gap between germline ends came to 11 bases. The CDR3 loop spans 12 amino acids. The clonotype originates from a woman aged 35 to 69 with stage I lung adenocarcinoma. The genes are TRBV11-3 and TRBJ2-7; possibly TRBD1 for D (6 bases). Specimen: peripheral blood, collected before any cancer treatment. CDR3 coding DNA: TGTGCCAGCAGTTTCAGGGGTAACGAGCAGTACTTC. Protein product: CASSFRGNEQYF.